This TCR beta chain appears in the sequencing data of a study of blood T cells in healthy people across ages. The CDR3 runs to 12 residues. Between the trimmed V and J ends, which lost 6 bases and 3 bases, there was a span of 9 bases. Per germline, CDR1 DFQATT and CDR2 SNEGSKA (reference sequence). Combining a sample-barcoded 5' primer with a J-beta primer mix, a second PCR ran for roughly 6 to 12 cycles. TCRdb called the 5' RACE reads again in MiXCR, with one record for every CDR3 protein. This table holds about 1,400,000 distinct CDR3 sequences, 42% found once. Study results and caveats: Long-lived donors exceeded aged donors in naive CD4+ cells and diversity.

About this clonotype: Its antigen is unknown.

The sequencing sample was made of blood. This chain joins TRBV20-1 and TRBJ2-1; no definite D call. This TCR derives from a woman between 18 and 29 years old in good health. For the CDR3, the DNA is TGCAGTGCGGCGACGGACTACAATGAGCAGTTCTTC. This gives the protein CSAATDYNEQFF.